This T cell receptor beta chain is drawn from a study of T cell repertoires in cytomegalovirus infection (dated by TCRdb to about 2019). At the level of the whole study: Donor HLA type was relevant to the analysis, as public TCR beta signatures indicated carriage of CMV infection together with the matching HLA type.

According to the germline V gene, CDR1 reads MNHNS and CDR2 reads SASEGT. CDR3 length: 19 amino acids, cysteine to phenylalanine. The sequence is cut down to CDR3 DNA, 57 bases in frame from base 1. The V end gives up 0 bases and the J end 7 bases, leaving 17 bases in the junction not matched to a gene. This clonotype was seen a few times. Its antigen is still unknown. No much larger clone is present one base from it, and per-base qualities are unavailable. Sequenced using an Illumina HiSeq 1500. The public reads were run again by TCRdb, first through fastp at Q25 and then through MiXCR, and only productive beta chains were kept. CDR3 protein sequences are deduplicated, and each keeps its most common genes and DNA. The sample includes fewer than 550,000 distinct CDR3 sequences, with around 27% observed a single time. The ten largest make up 13% of the sample. The research as a whole found: The ex vivo response was dominated by HLA-C-restricted CMV-specific TCR beta clonotypes, which also provided the single most frequent clonotype in two of eight donors. In both this cohort and an independent cohort of some 370 donors, the cumulative frequency of public TCR beta family members distinguished carriers of CMV infection plus the relevant HLA type.

Sequencing was carried out using PBMCs. The chain employs TRBV6-1 and TRBJ2-7; 11 junctional bases match TRBD2. This TCR came from a human donor in good health (CMV status not recorded). Some clones in this sample may be carry-over from other donors' samples. This receptor carries the CDR3 CASSEALQLAGALYVEQYF. The nucleotides are TGTGCCAGCAGTGAAGCGCTGCAACTAGCGGGAGCGCTCTACGTAGAGCAGTACTTC.